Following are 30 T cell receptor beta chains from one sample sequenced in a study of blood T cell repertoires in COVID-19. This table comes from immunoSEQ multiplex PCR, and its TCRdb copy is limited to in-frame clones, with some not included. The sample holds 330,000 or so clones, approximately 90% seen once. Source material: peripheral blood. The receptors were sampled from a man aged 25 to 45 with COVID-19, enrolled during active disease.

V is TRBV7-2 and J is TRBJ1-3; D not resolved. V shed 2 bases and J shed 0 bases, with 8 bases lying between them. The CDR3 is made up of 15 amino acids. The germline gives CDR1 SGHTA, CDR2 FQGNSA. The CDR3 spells CASSLNSLSGNTIYF. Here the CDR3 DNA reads TGTGCCAGCAGCTTAAACAGCCTCTCTGGAAACACCATATATTTT.

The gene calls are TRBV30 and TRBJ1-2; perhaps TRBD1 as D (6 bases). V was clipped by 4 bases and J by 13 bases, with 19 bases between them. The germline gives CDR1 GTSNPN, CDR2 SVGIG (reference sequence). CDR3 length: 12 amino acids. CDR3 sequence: CAWTPGQGASTF. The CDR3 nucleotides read TGTGCCTGGACGCCGGGACAAGGGGCGAGCACCTTC.

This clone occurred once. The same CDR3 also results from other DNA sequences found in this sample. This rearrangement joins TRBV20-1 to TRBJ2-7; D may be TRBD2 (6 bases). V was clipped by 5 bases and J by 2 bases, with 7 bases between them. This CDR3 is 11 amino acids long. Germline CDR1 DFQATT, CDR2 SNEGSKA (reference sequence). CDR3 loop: CSARGAYEQYF. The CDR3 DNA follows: TGCAGTGCTCGCGGGGCCTACGAGCAGTACTTC.

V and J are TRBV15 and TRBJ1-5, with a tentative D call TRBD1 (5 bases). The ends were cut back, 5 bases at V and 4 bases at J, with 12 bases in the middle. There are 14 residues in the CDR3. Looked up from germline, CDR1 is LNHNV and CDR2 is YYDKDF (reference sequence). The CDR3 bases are TGTGCCACCAGCTGGGGCCTTGGTAATCAGCCCCAGCATTTT. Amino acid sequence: CATSWGLGNQPQHF.

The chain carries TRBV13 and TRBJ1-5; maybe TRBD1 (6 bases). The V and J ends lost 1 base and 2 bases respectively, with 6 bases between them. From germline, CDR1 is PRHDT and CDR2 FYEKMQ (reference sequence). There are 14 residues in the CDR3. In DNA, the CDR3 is TGTGCCAGCAGCTTAGCAGGGGGCAATCAGCCCCAGCATTTT. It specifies CASSLAGGNQPQHF.

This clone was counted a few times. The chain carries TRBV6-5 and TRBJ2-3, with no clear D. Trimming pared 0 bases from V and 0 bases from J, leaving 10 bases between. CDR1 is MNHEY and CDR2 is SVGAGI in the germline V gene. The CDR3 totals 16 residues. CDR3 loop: CASSYSGAPSTDTQYF. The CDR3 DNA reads TGTGCCAGCAGTTACTCTGGAGCGCCTAGCACAGATACGCAGTATTTT.

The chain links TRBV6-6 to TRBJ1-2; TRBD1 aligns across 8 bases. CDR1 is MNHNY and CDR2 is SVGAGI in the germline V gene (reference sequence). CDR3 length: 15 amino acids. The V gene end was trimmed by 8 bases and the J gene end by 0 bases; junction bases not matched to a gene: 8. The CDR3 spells CASRDRRSSNYGYTF. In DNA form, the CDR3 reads TGTGCCAGCCGGGACAGGCGTTCTTCTAACTATGGCTACACCTTC.

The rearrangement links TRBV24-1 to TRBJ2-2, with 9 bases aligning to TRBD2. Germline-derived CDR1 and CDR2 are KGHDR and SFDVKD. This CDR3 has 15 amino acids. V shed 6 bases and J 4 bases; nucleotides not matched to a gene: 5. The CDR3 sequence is CATSTSGFATGELFF. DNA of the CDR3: TGTGCCACCAGTACTAGCGGGTTTGCCACCGGGGAGCTGTTTTTT.

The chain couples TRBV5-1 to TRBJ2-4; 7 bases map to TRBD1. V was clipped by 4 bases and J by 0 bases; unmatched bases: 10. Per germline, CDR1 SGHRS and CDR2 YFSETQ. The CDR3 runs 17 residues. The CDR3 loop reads CASSTGQDLLAKNIQYF. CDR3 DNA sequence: TGCGCCAGCAGCACCGGACAGGATCTTCTAGCCAAAAACATTCAGTACTTC.

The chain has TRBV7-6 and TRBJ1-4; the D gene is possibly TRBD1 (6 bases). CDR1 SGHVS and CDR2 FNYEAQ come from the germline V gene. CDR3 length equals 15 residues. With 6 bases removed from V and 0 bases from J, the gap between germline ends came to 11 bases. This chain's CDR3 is CASSSGQSTNEKLFF. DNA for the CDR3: TGTGCCAGCAGTTCTGGACAGTCAACTAATGAAAAACTGTTTTTT.

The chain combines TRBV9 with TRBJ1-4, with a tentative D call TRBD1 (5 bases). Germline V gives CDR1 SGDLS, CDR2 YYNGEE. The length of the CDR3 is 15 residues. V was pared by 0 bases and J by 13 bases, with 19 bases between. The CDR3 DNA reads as TGTGCCAGCAGCGTAGAACCTCGATTGGAGGGGCGACTGTTTTTT. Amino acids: CASSVEPRLEGRLFF.

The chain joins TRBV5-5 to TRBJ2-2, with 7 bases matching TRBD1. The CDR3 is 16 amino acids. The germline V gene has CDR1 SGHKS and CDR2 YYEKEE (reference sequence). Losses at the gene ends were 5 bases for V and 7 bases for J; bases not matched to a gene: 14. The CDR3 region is CASSRQGPSEGGELFF. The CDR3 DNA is TGTGCCAGCAGTAGACAGGGTCCTTCCGAGGGCGGGGAGCTGTTTTTT.

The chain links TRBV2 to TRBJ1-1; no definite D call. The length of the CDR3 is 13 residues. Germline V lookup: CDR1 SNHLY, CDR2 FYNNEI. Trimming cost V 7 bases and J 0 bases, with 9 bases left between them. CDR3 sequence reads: CASILTLNTEAFF. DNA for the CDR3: TGTGCCAGCATTCTGACTCTGAACACTGAAGCTTTCTTT.

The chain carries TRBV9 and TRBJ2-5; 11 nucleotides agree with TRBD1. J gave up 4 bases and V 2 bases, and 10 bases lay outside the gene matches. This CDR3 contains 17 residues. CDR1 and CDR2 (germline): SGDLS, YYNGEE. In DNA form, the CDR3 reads TGTGCCAGCAGCGTTTCCCCCTCTGGGACAGGGGGAGAGACCCAGTACTTC. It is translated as CASSVSPSGTGGETQYF.

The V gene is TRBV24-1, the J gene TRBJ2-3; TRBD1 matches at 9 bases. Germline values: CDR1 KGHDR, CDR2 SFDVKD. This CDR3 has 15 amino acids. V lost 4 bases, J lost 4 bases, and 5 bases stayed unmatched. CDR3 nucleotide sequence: TGTGCCACCAGTGAAGCCACAGGGGGCCCAGATACGCAGTATTTT. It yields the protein CATSEATGGPDTQYF.

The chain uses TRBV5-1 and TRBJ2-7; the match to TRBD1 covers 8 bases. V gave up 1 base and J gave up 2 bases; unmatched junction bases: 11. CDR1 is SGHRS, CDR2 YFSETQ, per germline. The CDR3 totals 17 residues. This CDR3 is CASSLRAPGTGPYEQYF. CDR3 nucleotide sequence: TGCGCCAGCAGCTTGAGGGCCCCCGGGACAGGACCCTACGAGCAGTACTTC.

DNA for the CDR3: TGTGCCAGCAGTTTCACTGGAAACACCATATATTTT. Its translation: CASSFTGNTIYF. V is TRBV28 and J is TRBJ1-3; no firm D call. Trimming cost V 3 bases and J 2 bases, with 2 bases left between them. This CDR3 spans 12 amino acids. The germline gives CDR1 MDHEN, CDR2 SYDVKM.

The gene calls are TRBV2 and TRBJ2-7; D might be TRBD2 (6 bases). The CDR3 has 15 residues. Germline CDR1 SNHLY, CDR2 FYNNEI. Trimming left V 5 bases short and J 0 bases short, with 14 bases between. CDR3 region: CASSPSAGRSYEQYF. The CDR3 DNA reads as TGTGCCAGCAGTCCCTCCGCGGGGCGCTCCTACGAGCAGTACTTC.

CDR3 bases: TGTGCCCGAGAACAGGGTGGTGGCTACACCTTC. This translates into CAREQGGGYTF. V gene TRBV30 combines with J gene TRBJ1-2; possibly TRBD1 for D (6 bases). The CDR3 has 11 residues. V was shortened by 8 bases and J by 7 bases, with 14 bases between the two germline ends. Germline CDR1 GTSNPN, CDR2 SVGIG (reference sequence).

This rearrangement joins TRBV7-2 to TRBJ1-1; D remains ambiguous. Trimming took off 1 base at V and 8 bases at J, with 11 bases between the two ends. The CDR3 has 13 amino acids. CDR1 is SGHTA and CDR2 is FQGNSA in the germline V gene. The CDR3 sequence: CASSLEVTVEAFF. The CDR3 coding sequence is TGTGCCAGCAGCTTAGAAGTAACAGTAGAAGCTTTCTTT.

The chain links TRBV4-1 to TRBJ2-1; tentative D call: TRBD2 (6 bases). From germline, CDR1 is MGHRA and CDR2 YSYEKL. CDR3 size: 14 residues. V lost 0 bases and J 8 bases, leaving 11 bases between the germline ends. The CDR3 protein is CASSQELASHEQFF. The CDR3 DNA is TGCGCCAGCAGCCAAGAGCTAGCGTCTCATGAGCAGTTCTTC.

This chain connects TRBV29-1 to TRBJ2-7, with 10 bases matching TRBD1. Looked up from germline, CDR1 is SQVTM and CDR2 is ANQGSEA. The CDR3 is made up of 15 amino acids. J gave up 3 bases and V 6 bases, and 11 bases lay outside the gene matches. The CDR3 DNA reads TGCAGCGTGAACGGTGGACAGGGGGGACTCTACGAGCAGTACTTC. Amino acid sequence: CSVNGGQGGLYEQYF.

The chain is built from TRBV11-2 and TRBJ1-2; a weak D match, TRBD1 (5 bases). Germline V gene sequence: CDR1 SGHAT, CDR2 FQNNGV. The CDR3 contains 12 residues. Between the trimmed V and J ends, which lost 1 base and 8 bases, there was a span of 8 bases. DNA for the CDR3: TGTGCCAGCAGCTTAGTGGGGGGAGGCTACACCTTC. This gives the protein CASSLVGGGYTF.

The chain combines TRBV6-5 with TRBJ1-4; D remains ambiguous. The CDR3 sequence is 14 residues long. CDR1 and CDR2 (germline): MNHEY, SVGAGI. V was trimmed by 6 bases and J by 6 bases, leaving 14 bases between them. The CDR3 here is CASRRIVGDEKLFF. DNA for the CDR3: TGTGCCAGCAGACGGATTGTGGGAGATGAAAAACTGTTTTTT.

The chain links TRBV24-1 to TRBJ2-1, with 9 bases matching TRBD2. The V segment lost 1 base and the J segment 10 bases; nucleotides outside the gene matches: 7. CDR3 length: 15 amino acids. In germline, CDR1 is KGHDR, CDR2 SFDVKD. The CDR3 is CATSDLGTSISEQFF. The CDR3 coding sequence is TGTGCCACCAGTGATTTAGGGACTAGCATCAGCGAGCAGTTCTTC.

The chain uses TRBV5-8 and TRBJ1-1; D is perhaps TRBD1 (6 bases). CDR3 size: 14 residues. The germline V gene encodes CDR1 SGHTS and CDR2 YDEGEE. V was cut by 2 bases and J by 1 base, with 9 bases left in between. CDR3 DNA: TGTGCCAGCAGCTTATGGACAGCGAACACTGAAGCTTTCTTT. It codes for CASSLWTANTEAFF. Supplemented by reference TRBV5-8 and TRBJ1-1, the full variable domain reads EAGVTQSPTHLIKTRGQQATLRCSPISGHTSVYWYQQALGLGLQFLLWYDEGEERNRGNFPPRFSGRQFPNYSSELNVNALELEDSALYLCASSLWTANTEAFFGQGTRLTVV.

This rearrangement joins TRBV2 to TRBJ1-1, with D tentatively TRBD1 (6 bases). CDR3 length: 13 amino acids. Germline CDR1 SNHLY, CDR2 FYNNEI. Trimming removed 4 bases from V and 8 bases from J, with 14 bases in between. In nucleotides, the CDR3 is TGTGCCAGCAGTGGGATCCGGGACATGGAAGCTTTCTTT. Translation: CASSGIRDMEAFF.

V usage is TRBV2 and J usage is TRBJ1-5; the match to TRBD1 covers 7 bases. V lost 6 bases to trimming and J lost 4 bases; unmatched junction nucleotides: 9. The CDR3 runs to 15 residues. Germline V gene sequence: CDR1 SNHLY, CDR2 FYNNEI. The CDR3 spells CASSGGQRDNQPQHF. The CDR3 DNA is TGTGCCAGCAGCGGGGGACAGCGAGATAATCAGCCCCAGCATTTT.

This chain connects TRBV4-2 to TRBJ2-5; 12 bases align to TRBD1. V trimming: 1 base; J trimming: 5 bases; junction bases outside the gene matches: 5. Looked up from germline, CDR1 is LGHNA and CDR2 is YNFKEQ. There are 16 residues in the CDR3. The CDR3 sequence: CASSQVGQGAGETQYF. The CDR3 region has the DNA TGTGCCAGCAGCCAAGTGGGACAGGGGGCAGGGGAGACCCAGTACTTC.

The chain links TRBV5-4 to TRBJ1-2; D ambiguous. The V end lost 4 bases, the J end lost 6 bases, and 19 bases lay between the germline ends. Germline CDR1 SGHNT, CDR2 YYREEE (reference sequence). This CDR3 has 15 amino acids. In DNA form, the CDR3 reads TGTGCCAGCAGCGGGGTGGGAGGGCTGATCCATGGCTACACCTTC. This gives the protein CASSGVGGLIHGYTF.